This T cell receptor beta chain derives from a study of blood T cells in healthy people across ages. As concerns this clonotype: As yet, its antigen is unknown.

Study-wide findings and caveats: A roughly linear fall in TCR beta diversity per million T cells was seen with increasing age. One million T cells yielded diversity estimates that were considered underestimates.

The authors ran a second PCR of 7 to 11 cycles using a sample-barcoded 5' primer and a J-beta primer mix. All cDNA molecules were each tagged by a template-switch adaptor with 12 random nucleotides. From the 5' RACE reads, TCRdb called clonotypes with MiXCR, one entry per CDR3 protein. The sample holds hundreds of thousands of distinct CDR3 sequences; 45% to 65% are singletons and the top ten take around 37%. Trimming took off 3 bases at V and 6 bases at J, with 15 bases between the two ends. The CDR3 contains 13 residues. CDR1 and CDR2 from the germline V gene are DFQATT and SNEGSKA (reference sequence).

The sequence was collected from a man in his 60s in good health. The genes are TRBV20-1 and TRBJ2-7, with D possibly TRBD2 on 5 matching bases. The sequencing sample was made of blood. For the CDR3, the DNA is TGCAGTGCTAGTCGGGGAACCATCAGCGAGCAGTACTTC. This encodes CSASRGTISEQYF.